This T cell receptor beta chain was observed in a study of blood T cell repertoires in COVID-19. Between the trimmed V and J ends, which lost 3 bases and 7 bases, there was a span of 12 bases. The V gene's germline CDR1 is LNHDA and CDR2 SQIVND (reference sequence). This CDR3 has 14 residues. TCRdb's table, derived via immunoSEQ multiplex PCR, lists solely in-frame clones and lacks some. The data hold 650,000 to 800,000 clones, with around 90% observed a single time. The sample comprised peripheral blood. The rearrangement uses TRBV19 and TRBJ1-4, with unresolved D. This clonotype originated in a woman between 18 and 30 years old with acute or convalescent COVID-19. This CDR3 is CASSMFRGGEKLFF. The CDR3 DNA reads TGTGCCAGTAGTATGTTCAGAGGAGGTGAAAAACTGTTTTTT.